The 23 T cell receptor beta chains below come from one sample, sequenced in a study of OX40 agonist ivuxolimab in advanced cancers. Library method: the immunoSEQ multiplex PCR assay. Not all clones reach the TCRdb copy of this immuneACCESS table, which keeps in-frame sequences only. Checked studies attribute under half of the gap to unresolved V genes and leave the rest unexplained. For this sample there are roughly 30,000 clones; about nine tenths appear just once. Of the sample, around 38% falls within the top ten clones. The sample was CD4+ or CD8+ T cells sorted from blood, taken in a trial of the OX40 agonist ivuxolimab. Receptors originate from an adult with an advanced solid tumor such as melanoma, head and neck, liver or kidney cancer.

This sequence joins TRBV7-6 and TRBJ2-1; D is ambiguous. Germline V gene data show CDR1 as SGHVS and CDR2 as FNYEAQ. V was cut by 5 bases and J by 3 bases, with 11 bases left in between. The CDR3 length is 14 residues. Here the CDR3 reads CASSPETNYNEQFF. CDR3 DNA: TGTGCCAGCAGCCCGGAGACGAACTACAATGAGCAGTTCTTC. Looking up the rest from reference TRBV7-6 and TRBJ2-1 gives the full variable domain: GAGVSQSPRYKVTKRGQDVALRCDPISGHVSLYWYRQALGQGPEFLTYFNYEAQQDKSGLPNDRFSAERPEGSISTLTIQRTEQRDSAMYRCASSPETNYNEQFFGPGTRLTVL.

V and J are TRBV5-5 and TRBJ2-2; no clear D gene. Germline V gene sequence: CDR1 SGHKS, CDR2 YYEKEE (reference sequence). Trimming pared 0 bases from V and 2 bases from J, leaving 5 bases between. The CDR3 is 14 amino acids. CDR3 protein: CASSLEFNTGELFF. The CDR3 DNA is TGTGCCAGCAGCTTGGAGTTTAACACCGGGGAGCTGTTTTTT.

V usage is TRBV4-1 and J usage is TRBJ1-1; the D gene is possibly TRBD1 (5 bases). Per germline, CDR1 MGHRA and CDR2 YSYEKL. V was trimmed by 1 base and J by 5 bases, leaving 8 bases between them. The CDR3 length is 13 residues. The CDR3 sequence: CASSQVGGTEAFF. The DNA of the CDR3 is TGCGCCAGCAGCCAAGTTGGGGGAACTGAAGCTTTCTTT.

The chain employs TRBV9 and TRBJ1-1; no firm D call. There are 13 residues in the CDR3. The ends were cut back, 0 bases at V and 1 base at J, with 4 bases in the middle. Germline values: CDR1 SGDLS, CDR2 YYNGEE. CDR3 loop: CASSVAENTEAFF. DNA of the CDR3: TGTGCCAGCAGCGTAGCGGAGAACACTGAAGCTTTCTTT.

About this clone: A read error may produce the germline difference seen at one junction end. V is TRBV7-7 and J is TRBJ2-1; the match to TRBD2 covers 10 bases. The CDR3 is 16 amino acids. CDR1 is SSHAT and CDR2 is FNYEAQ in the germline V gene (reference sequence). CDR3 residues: CASSLGLAGAGSEQFF. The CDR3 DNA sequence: TGTGCTAGCAGCTTAGGCCTAGCGGGGGCCGGGAGTGAGCAGTTCTTC.

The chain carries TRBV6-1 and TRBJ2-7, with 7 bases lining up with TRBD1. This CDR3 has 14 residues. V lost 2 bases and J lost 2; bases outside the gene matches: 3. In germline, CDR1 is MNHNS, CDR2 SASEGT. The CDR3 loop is CASSELGTAYEQYF. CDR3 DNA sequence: TGTGCCAGCAGTGAATTAGGGACAGCCTACGAGCAGTACTTC.

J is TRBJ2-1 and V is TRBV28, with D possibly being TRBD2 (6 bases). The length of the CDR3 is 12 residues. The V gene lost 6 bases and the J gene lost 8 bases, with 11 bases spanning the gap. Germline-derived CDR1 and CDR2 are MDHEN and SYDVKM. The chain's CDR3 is CASREAGDEQFF. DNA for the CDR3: TGTGCCAGCAGAGAAGCGGGCGATGAGCAGTTCTTC.

CDR3 sequence (DNA): TGCGCCAGCAGCTCGACAGGGAACTCTGGAAACACCATATATTTT. It specifies CASSSTGNSGNTIYF. V and J are TRBV5-1 and TRBJ1-3; 7 bases are shared with TRBD1. This CDR3 comprises 15 residues. Germline CDR1 and CDR2: SGHRS and YFSETQ. Unmatched junction bases numbered 3, after V lost 3 bases and J lost 0 bases.

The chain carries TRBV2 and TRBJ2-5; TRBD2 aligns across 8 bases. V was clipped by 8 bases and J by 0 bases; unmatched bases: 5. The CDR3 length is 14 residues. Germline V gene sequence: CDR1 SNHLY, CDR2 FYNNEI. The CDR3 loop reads CASGLAGNQETQYF. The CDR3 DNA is TGTGCCAGCGGCCTAGCGGGTAACCAAGAGACCCAGTACTTC.

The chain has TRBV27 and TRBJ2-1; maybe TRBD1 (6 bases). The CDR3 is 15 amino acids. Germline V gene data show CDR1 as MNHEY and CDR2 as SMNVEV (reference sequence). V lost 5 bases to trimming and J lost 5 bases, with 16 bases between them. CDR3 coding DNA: TGTGCCAGCAGTGTCCGGGACAAAACGAACAATGAGCAGTTCTTC. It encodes CASSVRDKTNNEQFF.

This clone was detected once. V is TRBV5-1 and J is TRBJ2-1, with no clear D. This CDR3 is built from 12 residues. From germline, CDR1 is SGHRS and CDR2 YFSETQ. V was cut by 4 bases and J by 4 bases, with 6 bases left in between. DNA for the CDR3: TGCGCCAGCAGCGCTAAGTACAATGAGCAGTTCTTC. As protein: CASSAKYNEQFF.

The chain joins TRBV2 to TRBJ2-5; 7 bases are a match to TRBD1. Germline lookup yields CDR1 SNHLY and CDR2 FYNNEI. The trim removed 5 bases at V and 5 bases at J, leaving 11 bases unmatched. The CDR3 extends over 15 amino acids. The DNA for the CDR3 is TGTGCCAGCAGTCCCACCGACAGGGTGGGGGAGACCCAGTACTTC. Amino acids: CASSPTDRVGETQYF.

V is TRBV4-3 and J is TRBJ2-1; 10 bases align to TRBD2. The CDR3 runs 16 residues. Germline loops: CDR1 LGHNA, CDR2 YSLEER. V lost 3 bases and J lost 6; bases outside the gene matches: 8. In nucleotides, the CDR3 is TGCGCCAGCAGCCAGGCTAGCGGGAGCGAGGGCAATGAGCAGTTCTTC. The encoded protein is CASSQASGSEGNEQFF.

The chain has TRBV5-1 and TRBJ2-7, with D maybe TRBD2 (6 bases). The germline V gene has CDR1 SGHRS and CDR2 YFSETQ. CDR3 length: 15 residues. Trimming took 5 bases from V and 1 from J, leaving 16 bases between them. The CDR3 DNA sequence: TGCGCCAGCAGAGCGGAGGGGCGGCCGTCCTACGAGCAGTACTTC. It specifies CASRAEGRPSYEQYF.

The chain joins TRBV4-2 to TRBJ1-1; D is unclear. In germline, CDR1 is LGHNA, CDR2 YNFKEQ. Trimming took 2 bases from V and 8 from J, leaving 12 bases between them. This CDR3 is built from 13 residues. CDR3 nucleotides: TGTGCCAGCAGCCAACCGCGCCCTATCGAAGCTTTCTTT. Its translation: CASSQPRPIEAFF.

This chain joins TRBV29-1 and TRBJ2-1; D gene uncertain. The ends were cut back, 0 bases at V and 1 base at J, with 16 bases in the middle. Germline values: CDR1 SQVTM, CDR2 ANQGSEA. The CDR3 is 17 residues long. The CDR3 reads CSVEDRASVGSYNEQFF. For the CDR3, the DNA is TGCAGCGTTGAAGATAGGGCCAGCGTGGGTTCCTACAATGAGCAGTTCTTC.

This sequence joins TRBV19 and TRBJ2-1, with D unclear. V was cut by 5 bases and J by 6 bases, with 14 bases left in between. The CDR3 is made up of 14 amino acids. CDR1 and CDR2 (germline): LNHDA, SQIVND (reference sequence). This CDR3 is CASSSGMVPNEQFF. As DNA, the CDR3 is TGTGCCAGTAGTTCGGGTATGGTCCCCAATGAGCAGTTCTTC.

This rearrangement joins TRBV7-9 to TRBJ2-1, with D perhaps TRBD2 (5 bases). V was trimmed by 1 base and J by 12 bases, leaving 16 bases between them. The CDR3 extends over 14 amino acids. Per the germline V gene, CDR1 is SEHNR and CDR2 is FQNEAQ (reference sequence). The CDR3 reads CASSLVRGSRLQFF. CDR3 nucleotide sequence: TGTGCCAGCAGCTTAGTGCGTGGGAGTCGTTTGCAGTTCTTC. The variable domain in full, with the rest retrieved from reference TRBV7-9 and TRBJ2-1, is DTGVSQNPRHKITKRGQNVTFRCDPISEHNRLYWYRQTLGQGPEFLTYFQNEAQLEKSRLLSDRFSAERPKGSFSTLEIQRTEQGDSAMYLCASSLVRGSRLQFFGPGTRLTVL.

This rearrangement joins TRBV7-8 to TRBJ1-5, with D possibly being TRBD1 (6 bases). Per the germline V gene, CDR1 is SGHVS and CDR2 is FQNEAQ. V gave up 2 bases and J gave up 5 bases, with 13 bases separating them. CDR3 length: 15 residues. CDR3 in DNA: TGTGCCAGCAGCTTATATGGGGGGCTTCATCAGCCCCAGCATTTT. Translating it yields CASSLYGGLHQPQHF.

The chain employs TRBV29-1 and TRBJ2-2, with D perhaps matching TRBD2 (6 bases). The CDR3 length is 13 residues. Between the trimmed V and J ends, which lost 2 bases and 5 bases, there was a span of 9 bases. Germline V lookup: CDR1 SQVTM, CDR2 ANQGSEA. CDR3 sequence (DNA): TGCAGCGTTGAATGGGGGGATACCGGGGAGCTGTTTTTT. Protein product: CSVEWGDTGELFF.

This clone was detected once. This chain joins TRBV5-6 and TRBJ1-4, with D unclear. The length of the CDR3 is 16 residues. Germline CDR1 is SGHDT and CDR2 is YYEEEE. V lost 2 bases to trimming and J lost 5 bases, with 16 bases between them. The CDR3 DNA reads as TGTGCCAGCAGCTTTTTTGGTGGGCGGGTCAATGAAAAACTGTTTTTT. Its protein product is CASSFFGGRVNEKLFF. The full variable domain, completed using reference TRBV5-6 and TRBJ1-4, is DAGVTQSPTHLIKTRGQQVTLRCSPKSGHDTVSWYQQALGQGPQFIFQYYEEEERQRGNFPDRFSGHQFPNYSSELNVNALLLGDSALYLCASSFFGGRVNEKLFFGSGTQLSVL.

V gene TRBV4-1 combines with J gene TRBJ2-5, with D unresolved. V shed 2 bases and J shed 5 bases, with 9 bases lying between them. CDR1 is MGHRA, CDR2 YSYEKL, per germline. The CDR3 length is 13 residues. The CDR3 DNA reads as TGCGCCAGCAGCCAACGACCCGAGGAGACCCAGTACTTC. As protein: CASSQRPEETQYF.

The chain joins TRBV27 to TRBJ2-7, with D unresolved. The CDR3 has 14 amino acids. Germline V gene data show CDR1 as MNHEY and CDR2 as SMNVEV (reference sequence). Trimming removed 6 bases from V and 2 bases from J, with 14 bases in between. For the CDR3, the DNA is TGTGCCAGCAGACTTATGGCTCGCACCTACGAGCAGTACTTC. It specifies CASRLMARTYEQYF.